This T cell receptor (beta chain) was found in a study of CD8+CD57+ T cells in acquired aplastic anemia. About the research overall: Sorted CD4+ and CD8+ cells gave a mean 3.2 ug DNA, range about 0.19 to 27.4 ug.

To note about this clonotype: What it binds is not known.

Trimming removed 3 bases from V and 12 bases from J; junction bases left unmatched: 17. The CDR3 has 15 residues. Germline V gene data show CDR1 as SGDLS and CDR2 as YYNGEE. Study results and caveats: Around 30 sequences, all CD8+ CDR3, were shared between patients and controls.

The TCR beta profiling, which covered VDJ combination and CDR3 sequence, was carried out using genomic DNA as the template. TCRdb re-called the reads with MiXCR, one entry per CDR3 protein. The data show 200,000 to 300,000 distinct CDR3 sequences, with roughly 82% seen just once and about two fifths held by the top ten. The authors sequenced patients whose flow cytometry had shown CD8+CD57+ cell expansion. Every one of the patients had aplastic anemia (severe, acquired). There was no therapy given to any patient before the blood sampling took place. V usage is TRBV9 and J usage is TRBJ1-2; 7 nucleotides line up with TRBD1. The TCR was taken from a human donor with aplastic anemia. Sequenced material: sorted CD4+, CD8+, or CD8+CD57+ T cells (not recorded which) from PBMCs. CDR3 sequence reads: CASSGDSASYNSHTF. The DNA of the CDR3 is TGTGCCAGCAGCGGGGACAGCGCCTCCTATAATTCACACACCTTC.